These 18 T cell receptor beta chains originate from one sample sequenced in a study of T cells expressing NK-cell markers. TCRdb reworked the 5' RACE reads into one entry per CDR3 protein, no DNA. The table lists 300,000 or so distinct CDR3 sequences. The sample consisted of blood T cells: a sorted CD56 or NKG2C T cell subset, CD4+ or CD8+ T cells, or bulk PBMC T cells (not recorded which). Receptor source: a woman between 18 and 70 years old in good health.

The chain uses TRBV7-2 and TRBJ1-5. This CDR3 is 14 amino acids long. The V gene's germline CDR1 is SGHTA and CDR2 FQGNSA. The CDR3 spells CASSLLGFDQPQHF.

The chain joins TRBV6-1 to TRBJ1-5; TCRdb indicates TRBD1, and absent DNA this call remains unverified. The CDR3 runs 20 residues. Germline V gene lookup returns CDR1 MNHNS and CDR2 SASEGT. The CDR3 here is CASSEALGDRALYSNQPQHF.

The chain has TRBV4-2 and TRBJ2-2; TCRdb's D call, TRBD2, is unchecked because there is no DNA. This CDR3 is built from 16 residues. Germline V gene sequence: CDR1 LGHNA, CDR2 YNFKEQ. The CDR3 protein is CASSQDDGRNTGELFF.

The rearrangement uses TRBV7-3 and TRBJ1-2. Germline lookup yields CDR1 SGHTA and CDR2 FQGTGA. The CDR3 runs to 13 residues. CDR3 sequence: CASSYGMGDGYTF.

Frequency places this clonotype as medium-sized. The V call is TRBV20-1, the J call TRBJ1-3; the D call from TCRdb, TRBD1, cannot be confirmed without DNA. This CDR3 spans 14 amino acids. CDR1 and CDR2 from the germline V gene are DFQATT and SNEGSKA (reference sequence). CDR3 sequence: CSAQQGAGGNTIYF.

This sequence joins TRBV6-1 and TRBJ2-3; no DNA is available, so the TRBD2 call from TCRdb remains unchecked. The CDR3 has 14 amino acids. Germline V gives CDR1 MNHNS, CDR2 SASEGT. This CDR3 reads CASTKRGSADTQYF.

The V call is TRBV5-6, the J call TRBJ1-1; the D gene TCRdb calls, TRBD1, cannot be checked with no DNA. The germline CDR1 and CDR2 sequences are SGHDT and YYEEEE. The CDR3 spans 13 residues. The CDR3 is CASSLVSDSEAFF.

The chain combines TRBV7-9 with TRBJ1-4. The CDR3 consists of 15 residues. Germline V CDR1 and CDR2: SEHNR, FQNEAQ (reference sequence). The CDR3 sequence is CASSPREGVNEKLFF.

This sequence joins TRBV12-3 or TRBV12-4 and TRBJ1-2; TCRdb designates TRBD1, a call that cannot be tested without DNA. The CDR3 spans 14 residues. The CDR3 protein is CASSVRRGLYGYTF.

J is TRBJ2-5 and V is TRBV7-2; no DNA is available, so the TRBD2 call from TCRdb remains unchecked. Germline CDR1 and CDR2: SGHTA and FQGNSA. The CDR3 loop spans 11 amino acids. The CDR3 is CASSAGETQYF.

V usage is TRBV5-6 and J usage is TRBJ2-7. Germline assignment: CDR1 SGHDT and CDR2 YYEEEE. The CDR3 extends over 13 amino acids. The CDR3 reads CASSLDWGYEQYF.

This chain joins TRBV9 and TRBJ2-2. The CDR3 consists of 16 residues. Germline V CDR1 and CDR2: SGDLS, YYNGEE. CDR3 loop: CASSGRRVGNTGELFF.

This chain links TRBV7-3 with TRBJ2-3. CDR1 is SGHTA, CDR2 FQGTGA, per germline. The CDR3 contains 13 residues. The CDR3 loop reads CASSFGIADTQYF.

The rearrangement joins TRBV20-1 to TRBJ2-1. The CDR3 is made up of 14 amino acids. Germline V lookup: CDR1 DFQATT, CDR2 SNEGSKA (reference sequence). The CDR3 loop is CSARDNFRYNEQFF.

The rearrangement uses TRBV7-3 and TRBJ1-6. CDR1 and CDR2 (germline): SGHTA, FQGTGA. This CDR3 has 13 residues. CDR3 sequence: CASGSSYNSPLHF.

CDR3 amino acids: CASSLIGVGVGFF. This chain uses TRBV5-1 with TRBJ2-1; TCRdb calls TRBD1, which cannot be checked without DNA. This CDR3 has 13 residues. Per the germline V gene, CDR1 is SGHRS and CDR2 is YFSETQ.

The chain couples TRBV5-5 to TRBJ2-2; as DNA is missing, the TRBD1 call by TCRdb cannot be tested. In germline, CDR1 is SGHKS, CDR2 YYEKEE (reference sequence). This CDR3 region has 18 residues. The CDR3 region is CASRVKPGVYRNTGELFF.

The V gene is TRBV9, the J gene TRBJ2-7; the D call of TRBD2 rests on TCRdb alone, since no DNA is present to check it. In germline, CDR1 is SGDLS, CDR2 YYNGEE. The CDR3 spans 16 residues. The CDR3: CASSVAAGLLYYEQYF. The full variable domain, completed using reference TRBV9 and TRBJ2-7, is DSGVTQTPKHLITATGQRVTLRCSPRSGDLSVYWYQQSLDQGLQFLIQYYNGEERAKGNILERFSAQQFPDLHSELNLSSLELGDSALYFCASSVAAGLLYYEQYFGPGTRLTVT.